The rows below give T cell receptor beta chains drawn from one sample of a study of blood T cell repertoires in COVID-19. Profiling relied on immunoSEQ multiplex PCR, and the TCRdb table lists in-frame clones only, not all of them. The table lists about 300,000 clones, 89% of them singletons. Specimen: PBMCs or T cells enriched from blood (not recorded which). The receptors originated from a woman in her fifties or sixties who had been exposed to COVID-19. Both conserved end residues are part of each CDR3. Fields, in order: clone size, D gene, V gene, J gene, CDR3 DNA, CDR3 protein. The D gene is left open where the match is weak. The size field is filled for only some rows; it gives once, few, many or a size class.

>-|TRBD2|TRBV5-1|TRBJ2-5
TGCGCCAGCAGCGATGGGACTAGCTTTGAGACCCAGTACTTC
CASSDGTSFETQYF
>-|TRBD1|TRBV2|TRBJ2-5
TGTGCCAGCATCTCAGGGGGCCCCCAAGAGACCCAGTACTTC
CASISGGPQETQYF
>-|TRBD2|TRBV5-1|TRBJ2-5
TGCGCCAGCAGCTCTCGGGGGGGTGCGGGAGAGACCCAGTACTTC
CASSSRGGAGETQYF
>once|TRBD1|TRBV28|TRBJ2-2
TGTGCCAGCAGTTCAATCTGGACAGGAGGATTGACCGGGGAGCTGTTTTTT
CASSSIWTGGLTGELFF
>-|-|TRBV6-2/TRBV6-3|TRBJ2-6
TGTGCCAGCAGTTCGCCCAAGAAAAAAACCTACTCTGGGGCCAACGTCCTGACTTTC
CASSSPKKKTYSGANVLTF
>-|TRBD2|TRBV4-2|TRBJ2-4
TGTGCCAGCAGCCAAGATGGGACTAGGCAAAACATTCAGTACTTC
CASSQDGTRQNIQYF
>-|-|TRBV7-9|TRBJ1-2
TGTGCCAGCAGCTTGGGCCAGGACTATGGCTACACCTTC
CASSLGQDYGYTF
>-|TRBD2|TRBV9|TRBJ2-1
TGTGCCAGCAGCGACACTAGCGGGGGAAACGAGCAGTTCTTC
CASSDTSGGNEQFF
>-|-|TRBV14|TRBJ2-5
TGTGCCAGCAGCCAAGGCGCGCGCGAGACCCAGTACTTC
CASSQGARETQYF
>-|-|TRBV27|TRBJ2-7
TGTGCCAGCAACAAGGGGCAGGCCTACGAGCAGTACTTC
CASNKGQAYEQYF
>-|-|TRBV15|TRBJ1-3
TGTGCCACCAGCAGAGATCGGGGGGCTGGAAACACCATATATTTT
CATSRDRGAGNTIYF
>-|-|TRBV4-1|TRBJ1-6
TGCGCCAGCAGCCAGCAGGGTACTACGGATTCACCCCTCCACTTT
CASSQQGTTDSPLHF
>few|-|TRBV7-2|TRBJ1-2
TGTGCCAGCAGCTTAAAACAGGCAGGAGGGCATGGCTACACCTTC
CASSLKQAGGHGYTF
>-|-|TRBV14|TRBJ1-6
TGTGCCAGCAGCCAAGTGGGGGCAGGAAATTCACCCCTCCACTTT
CASSQVGAGNSPLHF
>-|TRBD1|TRBV28|TRBJ1-2
TGTGCCAGCAGTTTAATTGACAGGGACTATGGCTACACCTTC
CASSLIDRDYGYTF
>-|-|TRBV24-1|TRBJ2-7
TGTGCCACCAGTGATGGGGGCAGAACCTACGAGCAGTACTTC
CATSDGGRTYEQYF
>-|-|TRBV12-3/TRBV12-4|TRBJ2-2
TGTGCCTGCGGGAACAGTAACACCGGGGAGCTGTTTTTT
CACGNSNTGELFF
>-|-|TRBV5-1|TRBJ1-6
TGCGCCAGCAGACCAACAGGGAACTATAATTCACCCCTCCACTTT
CASRPTGNYNSPLHF
>-|TRBD2|TRBV4-2|TRBJ2-1
TGTGCCAGCAGCCAAGTCCTGTCTAGCGGCCCCTACAATGAGCAGTTCTTC
CASSQVLSSGPYNEQFF
>-|TRBD1|TRBV5-6|TRBJ1-5
TGTGCCAGCAGCAACAGGGGAGCTCAGCCCCAGCATTTT
CASSNRGAQPQHF
>-|-|TRBV22-1|TRBJ2-1
TGTCCTGGGAGCACCCGACTAGCGGGGGACAATGAGCAGTTCTTC
CPGSTRLAGDNEQFF
>-|TRBD1|TRBV28|TRBJ1-2
TGTGCCAGCAGACGACAGGGTAGTAACTATGGCTACACCTTC
CASRRQGSNYGYTF
>-|-|TRBV5-5|TRBJ1-3
TGTGCCAGCAGCTTGGACGGTAACTCTGGAAACACCATATATTTT
CASSLDGNSGNTIYF
>-|-|TRBV10-3|TRBJ2-1
TGTGCCATCACCTTCCTTCCCCCCTCTAGGGTGGACTACTACAATGAGCAGTTCTTC
CAITFLPPSRVDYYNEQFF
>-|-|TRBV18|TRBJ1-2
TGTGCCAGCTCACCACCAGCAGGGCCTAACTATGGCTACACCTTC
CASSPPAGPNYGYTF
>-|-|TRBV30|TRBJ1-3
TGTGCCTGGACAGTCTCTGGAAACACCATATATTTT
CAWTVSGNTIYF
>-|TRBD2|TRBV2|TRBJ2-2
TGTGCCAGCAGGGCTAGCGGGGCCACCGGGGAGCTGTTTTTT
CASRASGATGELFF
>-|TRBD1|TRBV4-1|TRBJ1-1
TGCGCCAGCAGCCAAGATCTTGGACAGGGAAGGACTGAAGCTTTCTTT
CASSQDLGQGRTEAFF
>-|TRBD1|TRBV23-1|TRBJ2-3
TGCGCCAGCAGTCATCCCGAACGGACAGGGGATAGGGTGGTTCCAAATACGCAGTATTTT
CASSHPERTGDRVVPNTQYF
>once|-|TRBV5-1|TRBJ2-5
TGCGCCAGCAGCTTGCGGGGAGAGACCCAGTACTTC
CASSLRGETQYF
>-|-|TRBV6-5|TRBJ2-1
TGTGCCAGCCGAGGAGGGGGCGTGTACAATGAGCAGTTCTTC
CASRGGGVYNEQFF
>-|TRBD1|TRBV10-2|TRBJ1-2
TGCGCCAGCAGTGAGTCATGGCAGGGGGTGAGTGGCTACACCTTC
CASSESWQGVSGYTF
>-|-|TRBV7-9|TRBJ1-4
TGTGCCAGCAGCCCACTGGATCGCGGGGTAGGAAAACTGTTTTTT
CASSPLDRGVGKLFF